The present TCR beta chain was sequenced within a study of tumor-infiltrating lymphocytes in primary liver carcinoma (dated by TCRdb to about 2017). Study-level background: Between late 2015 and March 2016, five patients in China with histopathologically diagnosed primary liver carcinoma had surgical resection. The five patients, three men and two women aged 30 to 69 years, had hepatocellular carcinoma (four) or combined HCC and intrahepatic cholangiocarcinoma (one). For each liver tumor, the study sampled five regions along with adjacent normal tissue and blood, and applied TCRbeta repertoire sequencing, expression microarrays and whole-exome sequencing. Each sample produced roughly 3.65 to 7.5 million productive TCRbeta reads, and read depth showed no significant difference between tissue types. A total of around 35 specimens from 5 patients, comprising 25 or so tumor regions, 5 adjacent noncancerous liver tissues and 5 peripheral blood samples, were covered by TCRbeta repertoire sequencing. The tumors of the five patients were staged as T1-T3 N0M0, with maximum diameters ranging from roughly 4 to 10 cm. Technical replicate repertoires showed high reproducibility, with mean shared-clone rates about 0.92 and correlation coefficients above 0.95. The investigation overall reported the following: Because sequencing covered only the TCR beta chain and unpaired alpha chains were not captured, true repertoire diversity is likely underestimated. A significantly larger repertoire fraction was made up by the top 250 clones in tumors than in blood (p = 0.039). Since the samples were bulk and unsorted, there was no way to compare CD4+ and CD8+ T cell repertoires. The study included only four to six patients, and the authors note findings should be validated in a larger study. Consistent with antigen-driven expansion, pairs of tumor regions showed higher repertoire overlap (mean about 36%) than either tumor-adjacent pairs (approximately 17%) or tumor-blood pairs (around 15%).

Using a constant-region primer and ProtoScript II reverse transcriptase, TCRbeta-specific cDNA was reverse-transcribed from approximately 500 ng total RNA. The TCRbeta libraries were prepared through three rounds of nested multiplex PCR following a slightly modified ARM-PCR procedure. The first two PCR rounds used multiplex TRBV1-TRBV30 forward primers with a Cbeta reverse primer, each for about 9 cycles. Sample barcodes and Illumina adapters were added in a final 25-cycle PCR with Deep VentR polymerase. Before sequencing, amplicons between 200 and 500 bp were purified from gel using a QIAquick gel extraction kit. The TCRbeta amplicons were sequenced with 250-bp paired-end reads on an Illumina HiSeq 2500. From the authors' description of their analysis: Trimmomatic v0.33 was used to quality-trim the reads, and FLASH v1.2.11 was used to merge paired reads so that full CDR3 sequences could be recovered. MiGEC v1.2.1b assigned V, D and J germline segments to the rearranged TCRbeta sequences. Clonotype statistics and Shannon-Wiener diversity indices were calculated with VDJtools v1.0.0. To reduce sampling bias, subsequent analyses other than the diversity analysis used only the 250 most abundant clonotypes in each sample. The public reads were quality trimmed at Q25 with fastp and then assembled into clones with MiXCR by TCRdb, keeping productive beta chains. For every CDR3 protein sequence, its rows merge into one entry that carries the most common genes and DNA. TCRdb's processing, not the authors', yielded these V and J calls. The sample records about 330,000 distinct CDR3 sequences, roughly 61% of which are singletons. The ten top clones hold about 6.3% of the sample.

CDR1 and CDR2 are read off the germline V gene as MNHNS and SASEGT. V is clipped by 7 bases and J by 11 bases, and the sequence between their germline boundaries is 24 bases long. Taken from cysteine to phenylalanine, the CDR3 has 14 residues. The DNA shown is the 42-base CDR3, in frame from base 1. RNA from unsorted whole blood was extracted with TRIzol reagent, and germline DNA was obtained with the DNeasy Blood & Tissue kit. At the time of sampling, the patients were treatment-naive and had chronic HBV infection. Before surgery, four milliliters of peripheral blood were collected into K2EDTA tubes. About this clonotype: It lacks a known antigen. Per-nucleotide qualities are absent, and no much larger clonotype sits a single base away.

Sequencing input: peripheral blood. The clonotype originates from a man between 35 and 55 years old with primary liver carcinoma and hepatitis B virus infection. The V and J genes are TRBV6-1 and TRBJ2-7; a tentative D match to TRBD2 spans 6 bases. CDR3 sequence: CASKAGRGITKEYF. The bases are TGTGCCAGCAAGGCGGGACGGGGAATAACCAAGGAGTACTTC.